A selection of T cell receptor beta chains follows, all from one sample in a study of cytomegalovirus exposure and HLA in healthy donors. The repertoire was sequenced with immunoSEQ multiplex PCR; TCRdb's copy has only in-frame clones and lacks some. The repertoire consists of some 120,000 clones, with roughly two thirds occurring once and the leading ten covering 1.5% to 2%. Sample: PBMCs. These TCRs come from a man aged 25 to 40 in good health and CMV-seropositive. The CDR3 runs from the conserved cysteine through the conserved F or W. The order of the fields is V gene, J gene, D gene, clone size, CDR3 protein, CDR3 DNA. The D gene is left open where the match is weak. Rows give clone size only sometimes, using once, few, many, or a class for an expanded clone.

>TRBV5-4|TRBJ2-5|-|-
CASSLDLASFRGETQYF
TGTGCCAGCAGCTTGGACCTAGCCTCCTTCCGGGGGGAGACCCAGTACTTC
>TRBV6-6|TRBJ2-1|-|-
CASSFGRGSVEQFF
TGTGCCAGCAGTTTTGGTAGGGGGAGCGTTGAGCAGTTCTTC
>TRBV2|TRBJ2-3|-|few
CASSEAGWGPDTQYF
TGTGCCAGCAGTGAAGCAGGGTGGGGCCCAGATACGCAGTATTTT
>TRBV5-4|TRBJ2-7|TRBD2|few
CASSLFPLLAGAEQYF
TGTGCCAGCAGCCTCTTTCCGCTCCTAGCGGGGGCCGAGCAGTACTTC
>TRBV15|TRBJ2-1|-|few
CATSPSATYNEQFF
TGTGCCACCAGCCCCTCCGCTACCTACAATGAGCAGTTCTTC
>TRBV6-6|TRBJ1-1|-|-
CASSYGRLNTEAFF
TGTGCCAGCAGTTACGGTCGGTTGAACACTGAAGCTTTCTTT
>TRBV29-1|TRBJ2-7|TRBD1|-
CSVVAGQGAYEQYF
TGCAGCGTTGTTGCGGGACAGGGGGCCTACGAGCAGTACTTC
>TRBV7-3|TRBJ2-2|-|-
CASSLVSGTGELFF
TGTGCCAGCAGCTTAGTTTCGGGTACCGGGGAGCTGTTTTTT
>TRBV19|TRBJ1-2|TRBD1|-
CASSKDPGQGMLIYGYTF
TGTGCCAGTAGCAAAGATCCGGGACAGGGGATGTTGATCTATGGCTACACCTTC
>TRBV18|TRBJ2-5|TRBD1|few
CASSPPGQPQETQYF
TGTGCCAGCTCACCACCGGGACAGCCCCAAGAGACCCAGTACTTC
>TRBV6-4|TRBJ2-1|TRBD2|few
CASSLAGSSYNEQFF
TGTGCCAGCAGTCTAGCGGGAAGCTCCTACAATGAGCAGTTCTTC
>TRBV2|TRBJ2-5|TRBD1|-
CASTGQGGGETQYF
TGTGCCAGCACGGGACAGGGAGGGGGGGAGACCCAGTACTTC
>TRBV11-3|TRBJ2-7|-|few
CASSFLASHEQYF
TGTGCCAGCAGCTTTTTAGCGAGTCACGAGCAGTACTTC
>TRBV6-1|TRBJ1-1|-|once
CASSFTTGEAFF
TGTGCCAGCAGTTTTACCACAGGGGAAGCTTTCTTT
>TRBV28|TRBJ2-7|-|-
CASSLYYEQYF
TGTGCCAGCAGTCTGTATTACGAGCAGTACTTC
>TRBV28|TRBJ2-3|TRBD2|-
CASSLSGLAGYTDTQYF
TGTGCCAGCAGTTTATCCGGACTAGCGGGTTACACAGATACGCAGTATTTT
>TRBV15|TRBJ1-5|-|-
CATSSSLTENQPQHF
TGTGCCACCAGCTCATCCTTAACAGAGAATCAGCCCCAGCATTTT
>TRBV19|TRBJ2-7|-|-
CASSINSFPYEQYF
TGTGCCAGTAGTATCAACAGCTTTCCTTACGAGCAGTACTTC
>TRBV7-2|TRBJ1-4|TRBD1|-
CASSHASGTGDEKLFF
TGTGCCAGCAGCCACGCATCCGGGACAGGGGATGAAAAACTGTTTTTT
>TRBV27|TRBJ2-3|-|-
CASSSREGDTQYF
TGTGCCAGCTCGAGCCGGGAAGGAGATACGCAGTATTTT
>TRBV4-2|TRBJ1-1|-|-
CASSHARTEAFF
TGTGCCAGCAGCCATGCGCGCACTGAAGCTTTCTTT
>TRBV7-2|TRBJ1-4|-|-
CASSFPPGRRDEKLFF
TGTGCCAGCAGCTTCCCACCAGGGAGGCGGGACGAAAAACTGTTTTTT
>TRBV4-2|TRBJ2-1|TRBD2|few
CASSQDKVSGRRYNEQFF
TGTGCCAGCAGCCAAGATAAGGTGAGCGGGAGGAGATACAATGAGCAGTTCTTC
>TRBV5-1|TRBJ2-5|TRBD1|-
CASSFGLGQGGETQYF
TGCGCCAGCAGCTTTGGGTTGGGACAGGGAGGTGAGACCCAGTACTTC
>TRBV2|TRBJ2-7|-|-
CASSESSRMPYEQYF
TGTGCCAGCAGTGAATCTAGCAGAATGCCCTACGAGCAGTACTTC
>TRBV29-1|TRBJ2-7|-|-
CSVGVNYEQYF
TGCAGCGTTGGTGTCAATTACGAGCAGTACTTC
>TRBV7-9|TRBJ2-7|-|-
CASSFLYEQYF
TGTGCCAGCAGCTTTCTCTACGAGCAGTACTTC
>TRBV7-3|TRBJ2-1|TRBD2|-
CASSLGGVADYNEQFF
TGTGCCAGCAGCTTAGGGGGGGTAGCGGACTACAATGAGCAGTTCTTC
>TRBV5-1|TRBJ1-1|-|-
CASSLPRGNTEAFF
TGCGCCAGCAGCTTGCCAAGGGGGAACACTGAAGCTTTCTTT
>TRBV5-4|TRBJ1-2|-|-
CASSLLGVDYGYTF
TGTGCCAGCAGCTTGCTAGGAGTGGACTATGGCTACACCTTC
>TRBV9|TRBJ1-2|TRBD1|-
CASSSGQGNYGYTF
TGTGCCAGCAGCTCCGGACAGGGGAACTATGGCTACACCTTC
>TRBV5-5|TRBJ2-7|-|-
CASSTGITNSYEQYF
TGTGCCAGCAGTACCGGGATCACAAACTCCTACGAGCAGTACTTC
>TRBV7-7|TRBJ2-1|-|once
CASSFRQFGEQFF
TGTGCTAGCAGCTTCAGACAGTTCGGCGAGCAGTTCTTC
>TRBV28|TRBJ2-7|TRBD2|-
CASSSRLGLAGDPYEQYF
TGTGCCAGCAGTTCGCGCCTCGGACTAGCGGGAGACCCCTACGAGCAGTACTTC
>TRBV5-5|TRBJ2-7|-|-
CASSSTGDPYEQYF
TGTGCCAGCAGCTCGACCGGGGATCCCTACGAGCAGTACTTC
>TRBV6-5|TRBJ2-2|-|-
CASSKMTVNTGELFF
TGTGCCAGCAGTAAAATGACAGTCAACACCGGGGAGCTGTTTTTT